Relative to its sample, the clone carrying this TCR beta chain is medium-sized (0.01 to 0.1%). The antigen remains unidentified. This specimen comes from a study of spatial heterogeneity in lung cancer. The study's findings and limits: In blood, ubiquitous expanded tumor TCRs appeared more at resection than follow-up.

Noted time point: sample taken at primary tumor resection. Whole RNA, which was extracted from tumor, nontumor lung tissue or frozen PBMC, was sequenced without any cell sorting. Trimming removed 5 bases at V and 4 bases at J, with 6 bases between. The CDR3 covers 12 residues. Germline CDR1 reads LNHDA; CDR2 reads SQIVND (reference sequence). TCR cDNA molecules were tagged individually, and each one carried a unique molecular identifier. TCRdb reprocessed the 5' RACE reads with MiXCR, giving one entry per CDR3 protein. Of 4,000 to 5,000 distinct CDR3 sequences in the sample, approximately 15% were seen once.

The sequence was collected from a male donor with early-stage non-small cell lung cancer. V is TRBV19 and J is TRBJ1-5, with D hard to call. The starting material was PBMCs, obtained at surgery. In DNA, the CDR3 is TGTGCCAGTAGTTTGTTGAATCAGCCCCAGCATTTT. Its translation: CASSLLNQPQHF. Variable domain in full (rest from reference TRBV19 and TRBJ1-5): DGGITQSPKYLFRKEGQNVTLSCEQNLNHDAMYWYRQDPGQGLRLIYYSQIVNDFQKGDIAEGYSVSREKKESFPLTVTSAQKNPTAFYLCASSLLNQPQHFGDGTRLSIL.